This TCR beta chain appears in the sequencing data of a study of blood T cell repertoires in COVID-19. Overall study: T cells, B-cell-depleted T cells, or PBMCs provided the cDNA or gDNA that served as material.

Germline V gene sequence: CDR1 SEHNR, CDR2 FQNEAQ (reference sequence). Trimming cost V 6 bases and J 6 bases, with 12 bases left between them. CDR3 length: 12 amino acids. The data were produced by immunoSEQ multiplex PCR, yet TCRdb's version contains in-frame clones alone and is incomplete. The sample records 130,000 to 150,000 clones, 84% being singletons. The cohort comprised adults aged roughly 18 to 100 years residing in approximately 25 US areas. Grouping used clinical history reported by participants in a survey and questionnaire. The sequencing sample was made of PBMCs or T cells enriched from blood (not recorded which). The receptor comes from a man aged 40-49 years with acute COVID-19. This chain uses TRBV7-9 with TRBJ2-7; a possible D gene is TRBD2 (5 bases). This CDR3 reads CASRSPGGEQYF. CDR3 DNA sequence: TGTGCCAGCAGATCACCAGGAGGCGAGCAGTACTTC.